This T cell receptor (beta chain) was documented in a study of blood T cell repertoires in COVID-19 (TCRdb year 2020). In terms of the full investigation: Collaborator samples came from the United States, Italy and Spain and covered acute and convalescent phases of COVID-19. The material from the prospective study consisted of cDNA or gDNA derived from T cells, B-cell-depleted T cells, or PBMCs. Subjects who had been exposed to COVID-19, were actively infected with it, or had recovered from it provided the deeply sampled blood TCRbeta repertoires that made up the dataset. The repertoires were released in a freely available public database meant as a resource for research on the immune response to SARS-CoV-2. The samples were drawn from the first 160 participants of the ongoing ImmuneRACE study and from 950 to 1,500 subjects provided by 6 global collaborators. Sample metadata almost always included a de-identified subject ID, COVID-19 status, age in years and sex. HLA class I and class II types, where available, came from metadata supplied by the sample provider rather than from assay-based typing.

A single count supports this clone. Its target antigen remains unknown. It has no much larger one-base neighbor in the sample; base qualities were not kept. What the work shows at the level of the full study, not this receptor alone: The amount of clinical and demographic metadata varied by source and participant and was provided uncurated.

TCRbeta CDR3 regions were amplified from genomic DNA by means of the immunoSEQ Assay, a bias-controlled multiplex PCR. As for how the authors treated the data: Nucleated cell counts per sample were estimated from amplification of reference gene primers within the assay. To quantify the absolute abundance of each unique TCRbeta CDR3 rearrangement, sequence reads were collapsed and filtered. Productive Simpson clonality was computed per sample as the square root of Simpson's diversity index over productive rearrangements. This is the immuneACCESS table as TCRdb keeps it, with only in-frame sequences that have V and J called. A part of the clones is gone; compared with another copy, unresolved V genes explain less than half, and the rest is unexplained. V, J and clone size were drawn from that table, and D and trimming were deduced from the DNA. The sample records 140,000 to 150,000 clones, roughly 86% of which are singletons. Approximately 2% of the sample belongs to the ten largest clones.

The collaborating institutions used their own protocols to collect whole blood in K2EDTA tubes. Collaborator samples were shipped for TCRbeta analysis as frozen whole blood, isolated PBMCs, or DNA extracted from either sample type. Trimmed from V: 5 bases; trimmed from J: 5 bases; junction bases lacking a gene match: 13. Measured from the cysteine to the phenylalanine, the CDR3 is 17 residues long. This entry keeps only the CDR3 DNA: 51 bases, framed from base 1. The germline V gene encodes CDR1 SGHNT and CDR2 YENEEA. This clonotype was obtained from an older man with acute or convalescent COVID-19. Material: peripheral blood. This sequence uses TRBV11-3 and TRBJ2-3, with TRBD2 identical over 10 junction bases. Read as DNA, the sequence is TGTGCCAGCAGCCAAGGAGTAGCGGGAGGACAAGGAGATACGCAGTATTTT. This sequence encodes CASSQGVAGGQGDTQYF.